A selection of T cell receptor beta chains follows, all from one sample in a study of CD8 T cells in Susac syndrome. TCRdb re-called the immunoSEQ multiplex PCR reads with MiXCR, one entry per CDR3 protein. This table has over 150,000 distinct CDR3 sequences, about 94% appearing once. Sequencing input: CD4+ T cells from PBMCs. These receptors were obtained from a human donor with Susac syndrome. The CDR3 runs from the conserved cysteine through the conserved F or W. The D gene is left open where the match is weak. Clone size is not always given. Where it is, it says once, few, many or a class for expanded clones.

V gene	clone size	D gene	J gene	CDR3 length	CDR3 protein	CDR3 DNA
TRBV20-1	.	.	TRBJ2-1	14	CSAGEALLNNEQFF	TGCAGTGCTGGAGAGGCCCTCCTAAACAATGAGCAGTTCTTC
TRBV24-1	.	.	TRBJ1-2	12	CATSAGNYGYTF	TGTGCCACCAGTGCAGGAAACTATGGCTACACCTTC
TRBV20-1	.	.	TRBJ2-5	14	CSARGGGAAMAQYF	TGCAGTGCTAGGGGCGGGGGCGCCGCCATGGCCCAGTACTTC
TRBV20-1	.	TRBD2	TRBJ2-5	15	CSAGLSGGPQETQYF	TGCAGTGCGGGTCTGAGCGGGGGGCCCCAAGAGACCCAGTACTTC
TRBV11-2	.	.	TRBJ2-7	15	CASSLMGQNSYEQYF	TGTGCCAGCAGCTTAATGGGTCAGAACTCCTACGAGCAGTACTTC
TRBV6-6	.	TRBD2	TRBJ2-1	15	CASTPGGPAYNEQFF	TGTGCCAGCACCCCGGGAGGGCCTGCCTACAATGAGCAGTTCTTC
TRBV6-2/TRBV6-3	.	TRBD2	TRBJ2-7	18	CASTPTSAMVAISYEQYF	TGTGCCAGCACCCCAACTAGCGCCATGGTAGCGATCTCCTACGAGCAGTACTTC
TRBV20-1	once	.	TRBJ2-5	16	CSALEVARTNQETQYF	TGCAGTGCTCTGGAGGTGGCGCGGACCAACCAAGAGACCCAGTACTTC
TRBV3-1	.	.	TRBJ1-3	14	CASSPTDIGNTIYF	TGTGCCAGCAGCCCCACCGACATAGGAAACACCATATATTTT
TRBV29-1	.	.	TRBJ2-7	11	CSAETAYEQYF	TGCAGCGCCGAGACGGCCTACGAGCAGTACTTC
TRBV3-1	.	.	TRBJ1-6	12	CASSSANSPLHF	TGTGCCAGCAGCTCGGCTAATTCACCCCTCCACTTT
TRBV20-1	.	.	TRBJ2-7	15	CSAVRRGGATYEQYF	TGCAGTGCTGTCCGACGCGGGGGCGCGACCTACGAGCAGTACTTC
TRBV12-3/TRBV12-4	.	.	TRBJ1-3	15	CASSLRGQLGNTIYF	TGTGCCAGCAGTTTACGTGGACAGCTTGGAAACACCATATATTTT
TRBV29-1	.	TRBD2	TRBJ2-5	15	CSVVPSGKSPETQYF	TGCAGCGTTGTTCCTAGCGGGAAATCCCCGGAGACCCAGTACTTC
TRBV6-5	.	.	TRBJ1-2	12	CASRVGDYGYTF	TGTGCCAGCAGGGTAGGAGACTATGGCTACACCTTC
TRBV9	.	TRBD2	TRBJ2-5	14	CASSVASGKETQYF	TGTGCCAGCAGCGTAGCTAGCGGGAAAGAGACCCAGTACTTC
TRBV12-3/TRBV12-4	.	TRBD1	TRBJ1-1	13	CASGPGTAAEAFF	TGTGCCAGCGGCCCTGGGACAGCCGCAGAAGCTTTCTTT
TRBV18	.	TRBD1	TRBJ2-3	15	CASSPRTGGGDTQYF	TGTGCCAGCTCACCCAGGACAGGGGGTGGAGATACGCAGTATTTT
TRBV3-1	.	.	TRBJ2-7	14	CASSPGSEGNEQYF	TGTGCCAGCAGCCCCGGGTCGGAGGGCAACGAGCAGTACTTC
TRBV3-1	.	TRBD1	TRBJ2-1	13	CASSQRKGQEQFF	TGTGCCAGCAGCCAACGAAAGGGACAGGAGCAGTTCTTC
TRBV18	.	TRBD2	TRBJ2-7	18	CASSRPSGRQGRSYEQYF	TGTGCCAGCTCACGGCCTAGCGGGAGGCAAGGACGGTCCTACGAGCAGTACTTC
TRBV20-1	.	TRBD1	TRBJ2-1	13	CSAPGQGNNEQFF	TGCAGTGCTCCGGGACAGGGAAACAATGAGCAGTTCTTC
TRBV4-2	.	TRBD2	TRBJ2-5	14	CASSQGTSQETQYF	TGTGCCAGCAGCCAGGGGACTAGCCAAGAGACCCAGTACTTC
TRBV20-1	.	.	TRBJ1-1	14	CSARGLRGTTEAFF	TGCAGTGCTAGGGGTTTGAGGGGGACCACTGAAGCTTTCTTT
TRBV30	few	.	TRBJ1-2	12	CAWSPGNYGYTF	TGTGCCTGGAGTCCCGGTAACTATGGCTACACCTTC
TRBV3-1	.	.	TRBJ2-3	12	CASSQSASTQYF	TGTGCCAGCAGCCAGTCAGCGAGTACGCAGTATTTT
TRBV6-1	.	.	TRBJ2-3	16	CASSRGGGSGKDTQYF	TGTGCCAGCAGTCGGGGAGGGGGTAGTGGGAAAGATACGCAGTATTTT
TRBV20-1	.	TRBD2	TRBJ2-5	16	CSAELAGDNLQETQYF	TGCAGTGCGGAGTTAGCGGGGGATAACCTCCAAGAGACCCAGTACTTC
TRBV20-1	.	TRBD2	TRBJ2-5	14	CSARAGVLQETQYF	TGCAGTGCTAGGGCGGGAGTGCTCCAAGAGACCCAGTACTTC
TRBV2	.	.	TRBJ1-2	15	CASSEAVTGMYGYTF	TGTGCCAGCAGTGAAGCAGTAACAGGAATGTATGGCTACACCTTC
TRBV7-9	.	.	TRBJ2-1	15	CASSLDVGRINEQFF	TGTGCCAGCAGCTTAGACGTGGGGAGGATTAACGAGCAGTTCTTC
TRBV29-1	.	TRBD2	TRBJ2-5	16	CSVPRTSGGAGETQYF	TGCAGCGTTCCCCGGACTAGCGGGGGGGCAGGCGAGACCCAGTACTTC
TRBV20-1	.	TRBD2	TRBJ2-3	16	CSASPLGAGVPDTQYF	TGCAGTGCTAGTCCCCTAGGAGCGGGAGTCCCAGATACGCAGTATTTT
TRBV5-1	.	TRBD1	TRBJ2-1	13	CASSQPGQNEQFF	TGCGCCAGCAGCCAGCCGGGACAGAATGAGCAGTTCTTC
TRBV20-1	.	TRBD2	TRBJ2-5	15	CSASGTSGGEETQYF	TGCAGTGCCAGTGGGACTAGCGGGGGGGAGGAGACCCAGTACTTC
TRBV6-1	.	.	TRBJ1-3	18	CASSGRGGPVQPRNTIYF	TGTGCCAGCAGTGGGAGGGGGGGACCCGTGCAGCCTCGAAACACCATATATTTT
TRBV12-3/TRBV12-4	.	.	TRBJ2-7	11	CASSRLFEQYF	TGTGCCAGCAGTAGACTGTTCGAGCAGTACTTC
TRBV5-4	once	TRBD2	TRBJ2-3	13	CASSLAGPDTQYF	TGTGCCAGCAGCTTAGCGGGGCCAGATACGCAGTATTTT
TRBV28	.	.	TRBJ1-1	14	CASSPTDRFYKAFF	TGTGCCAGCAGTCCCACTGACAGGTTTTATAAAGCTTTCTTT
TRBV6-5	.	TRBD1	TRBJ1-4	14	CASSYAGGNEKLFF	TGTGCCAGCAGTTACGCAGGGGGCAATGAAAAACTGTTTTTT
TRBV7-8	.	.	TRBJ1-4	13	CASSSGKNEKLFF	TGTGCCAGCAGCTCAGGGAAAAATGAAAAACTGTTTTTT
TRBV5-1	.	.	TRBJ1-6	14	CASSLDGYNSPLHF	TGCGCCAGCAGCTTGGACGGGTATAATTCACCCCTCCACTTT
TRBV2	.	.	TRBJ1-2	14	CASSETGISYGYTF	TGTGCCAGCAGTGAAACGGGTATCTCCTATGGCTACACCTTC
TRBV29-1	.	TRBD1	TRBJ2-3	16	CSVAGPGQGLLLVQYF	TGCAGCGTAGCTGGACCGGGACAGGGTCTTCTTCTAGTGCAGTATTTT
TRBV30	once	TRBD2	TRBJ2-7	13	CAWGTSGNGEQYF	TGTGCCTGGGGGACTAGCGGGAACGGCGAGCAGTACTTC
TRBV20-1	.	.	TRBJ1-1	11	CSAIRNTEAFF	TGCAGTGCTATCAGGAACACTGAAGCTTTCTTT
TRBV30	once	.	TRBJ2-7	13	CAWSSGVAYEQYF	TGTGCCTGGAGTTCGGGGGTGGCCTACGAGCAGTACTTC
TRBV20-1	.	TRBD1	TRBJ1-5	14	CSARKDRVRQPQHF	TGCAGTGCTAGAAAGGACAGGGTGAGGCAGCCCCAGCATTTT